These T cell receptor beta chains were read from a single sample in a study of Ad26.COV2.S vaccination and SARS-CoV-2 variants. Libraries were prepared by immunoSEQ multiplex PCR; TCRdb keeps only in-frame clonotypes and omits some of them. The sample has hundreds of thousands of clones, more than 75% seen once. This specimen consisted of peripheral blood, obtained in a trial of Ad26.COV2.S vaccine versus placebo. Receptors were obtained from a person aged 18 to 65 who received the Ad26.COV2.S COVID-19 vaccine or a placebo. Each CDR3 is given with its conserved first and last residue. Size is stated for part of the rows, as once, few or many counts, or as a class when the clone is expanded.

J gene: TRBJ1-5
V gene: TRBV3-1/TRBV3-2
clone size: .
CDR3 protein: CASSPNFNQPQHF

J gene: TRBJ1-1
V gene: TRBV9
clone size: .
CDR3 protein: CASSVGLDMNTEAFF

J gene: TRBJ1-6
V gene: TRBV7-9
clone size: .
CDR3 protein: CASSDSRGPLHF

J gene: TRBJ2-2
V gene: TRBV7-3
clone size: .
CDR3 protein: CASSLIGTGELFF

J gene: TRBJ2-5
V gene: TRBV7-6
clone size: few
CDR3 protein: CASSPRTSGETQYF

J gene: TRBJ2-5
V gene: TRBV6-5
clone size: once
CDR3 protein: CASSFRGQGTQYF

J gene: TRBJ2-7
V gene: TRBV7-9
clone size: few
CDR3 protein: CASSLAGQGVAQYF

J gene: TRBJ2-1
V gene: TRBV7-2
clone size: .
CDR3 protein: CASSLAGPGSSEQFF

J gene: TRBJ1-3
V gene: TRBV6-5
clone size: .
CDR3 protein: CATRQYSGNTIYF

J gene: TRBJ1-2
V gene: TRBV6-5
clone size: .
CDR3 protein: CASSYERGRRGYTF

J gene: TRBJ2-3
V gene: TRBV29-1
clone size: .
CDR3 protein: CSADARGDTQYF

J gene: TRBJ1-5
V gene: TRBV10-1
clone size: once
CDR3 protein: CASRDRGSSNQPQHF

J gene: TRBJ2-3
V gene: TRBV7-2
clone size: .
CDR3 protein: CASSFSGTDTQYF

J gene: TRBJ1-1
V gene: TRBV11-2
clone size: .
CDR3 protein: CASSPERLWVQVYTEAFF

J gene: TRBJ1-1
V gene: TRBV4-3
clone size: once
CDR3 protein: CASASGAGTEAFF

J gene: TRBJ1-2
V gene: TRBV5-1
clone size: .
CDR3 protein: CASSPGQGGYGYTF

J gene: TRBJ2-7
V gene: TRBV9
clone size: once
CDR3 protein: CASSGGTGNYEQYF

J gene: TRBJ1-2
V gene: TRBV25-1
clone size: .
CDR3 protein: CASSEWGVGTDGYTF

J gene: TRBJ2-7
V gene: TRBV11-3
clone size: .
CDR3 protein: CASSLGGQVSSYEQYF

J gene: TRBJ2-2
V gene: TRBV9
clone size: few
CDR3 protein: CASSVRTGGGELFF

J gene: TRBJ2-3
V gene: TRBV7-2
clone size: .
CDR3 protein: CASSTRPWREGGDTDTQYF

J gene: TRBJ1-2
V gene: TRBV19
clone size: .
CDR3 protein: CASSMSWGRGGSYGYTF

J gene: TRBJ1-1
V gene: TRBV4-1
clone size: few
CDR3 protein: CASSGKRAGGETEAFF

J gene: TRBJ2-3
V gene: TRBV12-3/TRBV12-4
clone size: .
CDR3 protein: CASSLLGGDTQYF